The clone carrying this TCR beta chain was picked up a small number of times. The antigen is not known. The data were obtained in a study of T cells in Graves' hyperthyroidism and ophthalmopathy. Study overall: Peripheral blood samples were taken at initial diagnosis, prior to any treatment. Study outcomes and limitations: Most clonotypes expanded in the thyroid (above 0.001) were also present in blood. A median around 6.8 months before onset, the model predicted ophthalmopathy.

This CDR3 contains 14 residues. In germline, CDR1 is SNHLY, CDR2 FYNNEI. V was cut by 3 bases and J by 0 bases, with 9 bases left in between. It was RNA transcripts that yielded the amplified TCR beta CDR3 regions. The HTBI primer set drove a first-round RT-PCR of the TCR CDR3. MiXCR, run by TCRdb on the multiplex PCR reads, gives a single entry per CDR3 protein. This sample carries approximately 690,000 distinct CDR3 sequences, around 21% of them seen once, and the ten largest clones take approximately 30%. The receptor's source is a man in his thirties or forties with Graves' ophthalmopathy. Sample: blood. The V gene is TRBV2, the J gene TRBJ2-7; D is uncertain. The CDR3 reads CASSDLWDSYEQYF. In DNA, the CDR3 is TGTGCCAGCAGTGATCTCTGGGACTCCTACGAGCAGTACTTC.